This T cell receptor (beta chain) was identified during a study of cytomegalovirus exposure and HLA in healthy donors. Study-wide results and limits: The study labeled more than 150 TCR beta chains cytomegalovirus-associated.

The CDR3 length is 15 residues. Trimming took 4 bases from V and 4 from J; bases not matched to a gene: 11. The germline CDR1 and CDR2 sequences are SGHRS and YFSETQ. Worth noting for this clone: Its specificity is unknown.

The PCR used 60 Vbeta and 13 Jbeta primers. Clones were sequenced by immunoSEQ multiplex PCR, and TCRdb holds only the in-frame ones, with some missing. The sample lists roughly 190,000 clones; approximately 77% were seen once. The TCR originated in a man aged 40-50 years in good health and CMV-seropositive. The chain links TRBV5-1 to TRBJ2-7; TRBD1 matches 7 bases. The specimen was PBMCs. Written as DNA, the CDR3 is TGCGCCAGCAGCACCAAACCGGGACAGATATACGAGCAGTACTTC. Its protein is CASSTKPGQIYEQYF. Using reference TRBV5-1 and TRBJ2-7 for the parts outside the CDR3, the full variable domain is KAGVTQTPRYLIKTRGQQVTLSCSPISGHRSVSWYQQTPGQGLQFLFEYFSETQRNKGNFPGRFSGRQFSNSRSEMNVSTLELGDSALYLCASSTKPGQIYEQYFGPGTRLTVT.